Sequencing of this T cell receptor beta chain was carried out in a study of T cells in Graves' hyperthyroidism and ophthalmopathy. Subjects aged 18 to 65 presented with newly diagnosed hyperthyroidism of less than 2 months' duration. Patients showing uncontrolled infection, other autoimmune disease, pregnancy or lactation were ineligible. The CDR3 regions of TCR beta were amplified from RNA transcripts. Using the HTBI primer set, a first-round RT-PCR was run on the TCR CDR3. TCRdb redid the calling of the multiplex PCR reads with MiXCR, one entry per CDR3 protein. The sample yields roughly 130,000 distinct CDR3 sequences, more than 20% seen once. This clonotype was recorded a few times. The CDR3 loop spans 16 amino acids. Unmatched junction bases numbered 9, after V lost 5 bases and J lost 2 bases.

The specimen sequenced was blood. This receptor was obtained from a woman aged 45-65 years with Graves' hyperthyroidism that later progressed to Graves' ophthalmopathy. V and J are TRBV12-3 or TRBV12-4 and TRBJ1-2, with 9 bases fitting TRBD1. CDR3 sequence: CASSPGTGFGNYGYTF. The CDR3 DNA reads as TGTGCCAGCAGTCCCGGGACAGGGTTTGGCAACTATGGCTACACCTTC.